This section outlines one T cell receptor (beta chain) sequence together with its context. Its antigen is currently unknown. The data originate from a study of T cell responses to AZD1222 COVID-19 vaccine. The CDR3 contains 14 residues. V dropped 3 bases and J dropped 0 bases, with 6 bases sitting between them. Germline V gives CDR1 ENHRY, CDR2 SYGVKD. Study-level points and caveats: Seropositivity was recorded at baseline in only five to seven AZD1222 recipients. Clonal diversity was possibly underestimated, and the donors were mostly white British, with more females. Targeting of unmutated variant regions was reportedly seen in nearly half of spike-specific TCRs. Mapped onto spike, vaccine-associated CD4 TCRs spanned it and were dominant at 160-218 and 743-854.

Assay used: immunoSEQ multiplex PCR; TCRdb lists only in-frame clones, some missing. The data hold roughly 150,000 clones, with 85% to 95% observed a single time. This chain joins TRBV10-3 and TRBJ1-5; unclear D gene. This TCR was recovered from an adult who received the AZD1222 COVID-19 vaccine. Sample: peripheral blood, taken 28 days after the second AZD1222 dose. CDR3 bases: TGTGCCATCAGTGACGAGTATAGCAATCAGCCCCAGCATTTT. Residues: CAISDEYSNQPQHF.